The 28 T cell receptor beta chains below come from one sample, sequenced in a study of monozygotic twins with inflammatory bowel disease. For each CDR3 protein, TCRdb gives one entry from its re-call of the 5' RACE reads, without DNA. The sample holds under 350,000 distinct CDR3 sequences. Sequences were obtained from blood. These receptors were collected from a human donor with ulcerative colitis or Crohn's disease, or a healthy co-twin of an affected twin (not recorded which).

The genes are TRBV18 and TRBJ2-7; TCRdb selects TRBD1, and the lack of DNA leaves this call unchecked. Germline CDR1 reads KGHSH; CDR2 reads LQKENI. The CDR3 loop spans 15 amino acids. CDR3 amino acids: CASSEELPQGPEQYF.

The chain uses TRBV7-9 and TRBJ2-1. Germline CDR1 SEHNR, CDR2 FQNEAQ (reference sequence). This CDR3 comprises 12 residues. CDR3 protein: CMSEDPYNEQFF.

The V gene is TRBV7-2, the J gene TRBJ2-1; absent DNA, TCRdb's TRBD2 call cannot be checked. The CDR3 loop spans 15 amino acids. Germline V gene sequence: CDR1 SGHTA, CDR2 FQGNSA. The CDR3 sequence is CASSLAGSGSNEQFF. Supplemented by reference TRBV7-2 and TRBJ2-1, the full variable domain reads GAGVSQSPSNKVTEKGKDVELRCDPISGHTALYWYRQSLGQGLEFLIYFQGNSAPDKSGLPSDRFSAERTGGSVSTLTIQRTQQEDSAVYLCASSLAGSGSNEQFFGPGTRLTVL.

The J gene is TRBJ2-4, the V gene TRBV5-1; TCRdb's assignment of TRBD2 cannot be checked, as there is no DNA. This CDR3 region has 17 residues. The germline gives CDR1 SGHRS, CDR2 YFSETQ. CDR3: CASSLLKSGTVKNIQYF.

This chain joins TRBV12-3 or TRBV12-4 and TRBJ1-1. The CDR3 contains 14 residues. CDR3 sequence: CASSFRLGNTEAFF.

The rearrangement joins TRBV6-1 to TRBJ2-7. CDR1 MNHNS and CDR2 SASEGT come from the germline V gene. The CDR3 runs to 15 residues. The CDR3 protein is CASSAQTIGPYEQYF.

This chain connects TRBV19 to TRBJ2-7; TCRdb selects TRBD1, and the lack of DNA leaves this call unchecked. Germline V gene data show CDR1 as LNHDA and CDR2 as SQIVND (reference sequence). CDR3 length: 14 amino acids. The CDR3 here is CASRTTGVAYEQYF.

The rearrangement links TRBV28 to TRBJ1-5. The length of the CDR3 is 12 residues. Germline-derived CDR1 and CDR2 are MDHEN and SYDVKM. CDR3: CASTVSNQPQHF.

The chain carries TRBV4-3 and TRBJ1-2; without DNA, the TCRdb call of TRBD1 cannot be checked. The CDR3 consists of 16 residues. Germline-derived CDR1 and CDR2 are LGHNA and YSLEER. CDR3 loop: CASTQDGTRANYGYTF.

The chain uses TRBV5-4 and TRBJ2-2; the TRBD2 assignment by TCRdb is unverifiable without DNA. The CDR3 extends over 15 amino acids. Per the germline V gene, CDR1 is SGHNT and CDR2 is YYREEE (reference sequence). CDR3 amino acids: CASSLGRGDTGELFF.

The gene calls are TRBV6-1 and TRBJ1-5; no DNA is available, so the TRBD1 call from TCRdb remains unchecked. Per the germline V gene, CDR1 is MNHNS and CDR2 is SASEGT. The CDR3 totals 14 residues. The CDR3 sequence: CASRTGREGQPQHF.

The V gene is TRBV12-3 or TRBV12-4, the J gene TRBJ2-2; TCRdb gives TRBD2 as the D gene, but with no DNA this cannot be confirmed. This CDR3 region has 15 residues. The CDR3 here is CASSPGTRATGELFF.

The chain recombines TRBV7-3 with TRBJ2-3; TCRdb names TRBD1, which stays unverified in the absence of DNA. The CDR3 runs 12 residues. CDR1 is SGHTA and CDR2 is FQGTGA in the germline V gene. CDR3 sequence reads: CASSFTPGTQYF.

The chain is built from TRBV20-1 and TRBJ2-1; the TRBD2 assignment by TCRdb is unverifiable without DNA. The CDR3 has 16 amino acids. Germline V lookup: CDR1 DFQATT, CDR2 SNEGSKA (reference sequence). CDR3 protein: CSARRTYGSSYNEQFF.

The chain is built from TRBV27 and TRBJ2-2; TCRdb indicates TRBD2, and absent DNA this call remains unverified. This CDR3 is built from 17 residues. Germline V gene lookup returns CDR1 MNHEY and CDR2 SMNVEV (reference sequence). CDR3 protein: CASRKTRGVINTGELFF.

This chain connects TRBV20-1 to TRBJ2-3; TCRdb picks TRBD1, but there is no DNA to check that call. Per germline, CDR1 DFQATT and CDR2 SNEGSKA (reference sequence). This CDR3 contains 16 residues. CDR3 amino acids: CSARDQKRDSADTQYF.

V gene TRBV5-1 combines with J gene TRBJ2-1; the D gene TCRdb calls, TRBD2, cannot be checked with no DNA. Germline V gene data show CDR1 as SGHRS and CDR2 as YFSETQ. CDR3 length: 17 amino acids. CDR3 in amino acids: CASSLAEEREELAEQFF.

The chain carries TRBV20-1 and TRBJ2-3; there is no DNA to check the TCRdb D call of TRBD2. Germline V gives CDR1 DFQATT, CDR2 SNEGSKA (reference sequence). The CDR3 length is 15 residues. The CDR3 spells CSAPNPRADTDTQYF.

The CDR3: CASSLAEIGNQPQHF. The chain recombines TRBV5-6 with TRBJ1-5. Germline loops: CDR1 SGHDT, CDR2 YYEEEE. This CDR3 region has 15 residues.

V usage is TRBV20-1 and J usage is TRBJ2-1; TCRdb designates TRBD1, a call that cannot be tested without DNA. The germline CDR1 and CDR2 sequences are DFQATT and SNEGSKA (reference sequence). This CDR3 is built from 19 residues. The CDR3 loop is CSARDSLAGGLASYNEQFF.

The V gene is TRBV28, the J gene TRBJ2-7; TCRdb lists TRBD2, though no DNA is available to test this call. This CDR3 region has 13 residues. Germline CDR1 reads MDHEN; CDR2 reads SYDVKM. The CDR3: CASRSRAPYEQYF.

V usage is TRBV12-3 or TRBV12-4 and J usage is TRBJ1-1; TCRdb designates TRBD1, a call that cannot be tested without DNA. This CDR3 spans 15 amino acids. CDR3 protein: CASSKTGVGNTEAFF.

The genes are TRBV7-9 and TRBJ1-6; TCRdb proposes TRBD1, but this gene call is untestable without DNA. CDR3 length: 13 amino acids. Germline V lookup: CDR1 SEHNR, CDR2 FQNEAQ (reference sequence). Here the CDR3 reads CASSPRQGITLHF. Together with reference TRBV7-9 and TRBJ1-6, the CDR3 gives the full variable domain: DTGVSQNPRHKITKRGQNVTFRCDPISEHNRLYWYRQTLGQGPEFLTYFQNEAQLEKSRLLSDRFSAERPKGSFSTLEIQRTEQGDSAMYLCASSPRQGITLHFGNGTRLTVT.

This chain connects TRBV3-1 to TRBJ2-7; checking the TCRdb D call of TRBD2 is not possible without DNA. Germline values: CDR1 LGHDT, CDR2 YNNKEL (reference sequence). CDR3 length equals 13 residues. CDR3 loop: CASKLAGSYEQYF.

This chain links TRBV12-3 or TRBV12-4 with TRBJ2-6. This CDR3 contains 15 residues. The CDR3 reads CASSFRGAGANVPTF.

The chain combines TRBV2 with TRBJ1-2; TCRdb picks TRBD1, but there is no DNA to check that call. The germline V gene has CDR1 SNHLY and CDR2 FYNNEI. This CDR3 region has 16 residues. The CDR3 spells CASRRVQDPANYGYTF.

The chain joins TRBV5-6 to TRBJ2-2. The length of the CDR3 is 15 residues. The germline gives CDR1 SGHDT, CDR2 YYEEEE. The CDR3 reads CASIALGQNTGELFF.

The chain recombines TRBV10-3 with TRBJ2-7. Germline CDR1 reads ENHRY; CDR2 reads SYGVKD. The CDR3 covers 15 residues. The CDR3 sequence: CAIKKMEAGSYEQYF.